These 17 T cell receptor beta chains share one sample of origin, sequenced in a study of post-analysis software for immune sequencing data. Points from the study as a whole: Patients showed TRBV5-6, TRBV5-1 and TRBV20-1 among a few TRBV segments more frequent than in controls.

No antigens are known for them. The TCR beta cDNA libraries carried unique molecular identifiers. TCRdb called the PCR reads again in MiXCR, with one record for every CDR3 protein. The sample carries 800,000 to 950,000 distinct CDR3 sequences, under 70% recorded once. Sequenced: blood. Every receptor here comes from a girl between 10 and 17 years old with multiple sclerosis.

This clonotype was detected a few times. The chain carries TRBV10-3 and TRBJ2-7; D ambiguous. The V gene lost 7 bases and the J gene lost 2 bases, with 9 bases spanning the gap. The germline V gene encodes CDR1 ENHRY and CDR2 SYGVKD. The CDR3 extends over 12 amino acids. DNA of the CDR3: TGTGCCATCAAAACAACGACCTACGAGCAGTACTTC. The encoded protein is CAIKTTTYEQYF.

The CDR3 loop reads CAIQGQGYEQYF. In nucleotides, the CDR3 is TGTGCCATCCAGGGGCAAGGCTACGAGCAGTACTTC. The chain recombines TRBV10-3 with TRBJ2-7, with D possibly matching TRBD1 (6 bases). This CDR3 comprises 12 residues. Germline assignment: CDR1 ENHRY and CDR2 SYGVKD. Trimming stripped 8 bases from V and 3 bases from J, with 11 bases between.

This clonotype appeared once. The chain is built from TRBV6-6 and TRBJ1-2, with 8 bases matching TRBD1. In germline, CDR1 is MNHNY, CDR2 SVGAGI (reference sequence). J lost 7 bases, V lost 3 bases, and 10 bases had no gene match. The CDR3 totals 15 residues. CDR3 sequence reads: CASSYGRGRFIGYTF. As DNA, the CDR3 is TGTGCCAGCAGTTATGGCAGGGGGCGCTTCATTGGCTACACCTTC.

The chain has TRBV5-6 and TRBJ1-2; 7 bases fit TRBD1. J gave up 7 bases and V 4 bases, and 10 bases lay outside the gene matches. CDR1 and CDR2 from the germline V gene are SGHDT and YYEEEE. This CDR3 has 14 residues. CDR3 nucleotide sequence: TGTGCCAGCAGCCAGACAGGGCCTTCGCCTGGCTACACCTTC. Translating gives CASSQTGPSPGYTF.

The CDR3 bases are TGCAGTGCTCAAAACTTAGCGGGAACAGAGACCCAGTACTTC. Translated, it gives CSAQNLAGTETQYF. The chain has TRBV20-1 and TRBJ2-5; 8 positions match TRBD2. Trimming took 5 bases from V and 4 from J; bases not matched to a gene: 9. This CDR3 spans 14 amino acids. CDR1 is DFQATT, CDR2 SNEGSKA, per germline (reference sequence).

The chain has TRBV7-3 and TRBJ1-1, with 7 nucleotides matching TRBD1. Germline V gene lookup returns CDR1 SGHTA and CDR2 FQGTGA. The CDR3 sequence is 18 residues long. V lost 2 bases, J lost 0 bases, and 12 bases stayed unmatched. CDR3: CASSLPYGQVVMNTEAFF. The CDR3, as DNA: TGTGCCAGCAGCTTACCATACGGACAGGTCGTCATGAACACTGAAGCTTTCTTT.

The rearrangement links TRBV14 to TRBJ2-4; TRBD1 might be the D (6 bases). V was cut by 0 bases and J by 0 bases, with 12 bases left in between. Germline V CDR1 and CDR2: SGHDN, FVKESK. The CDR3 contains 17 residues. The CDR3 DNA reads TGTGCCAGCAGCCAAGATTACGGCAGGGGAGCCAAAAACATTCAGTACTTC. Translated: CASSQDYGRGAKNIQYF.

As to this clonotype: A junction boundary mismatches the germline segment, possibly from a read error. The V call is TRBV4-1, the J call TRBJ2-5; tentatively, D is TRBD2 (5 bases). CDR3 size: 16 residues. The V gene's germline CDR1 is MGHRA and CDR2 YSYEKL. CDR3 sequence reads: CASSQDRLGFWETRYF. CDR3 nucleotide sequence: TGCGCCAGCAGCCAAGATCGGCTAGGATTCTGGGAGACCCGGTACTTC.

This clonotype was seen more than once but under ten times. The rearrangement uses TRBV5-1 and TRBJ2-5; possibly TRBD1 for D (5 bases). This CDR3 is 15 amino acids long. Trimming pared 0 bases from V and 3 bases from J, leaving 12 bases between. In germline, CDR1 is SGHRS, CDR2 YFSETQ. In DNA form, the CDR3 reads TGCGCCAGCAGCTTGGACCCAGGGTGGGAAGAGACCCAGTACTTC. It encodes CASSLDPGWEETQYF.

This chain links TRBV5-6 with TRBJ2-4; D perhaps matches TRBD1 (5 bases). This CDR3 comprises 13 residues. Trimming cost V 0 bases and J 7 bases, with 8 bases left between them. Germline V gene lookup returns CDR1 SGHDT and CDR2 YYEEEE. The CDR3 sequence is CASSLGRANIQYF. The CDR3 nucleotides are TGTGCCAGCAGCTTGGGCAGGGCGAACATTCAGTACTTC.

In this sample, this clonotype turned up a few times. V gene TRBV27 combines with J gene TRBJ2-1; D may match TRBD1 or TRBD2 (7 bases each). Germline-derived CDR1 and CDR2 are MNHEY and SMNVEV (reference sequence). CDR3 length: 18 amino acids. V was pared by 6 bases and J by 6 bases, with 27 bases between. The chain's CDR3 is CASSLGILGGTVRNEQFF. DNA for the CDR3: TGTGCCAGCAGCCTCGGGATCTTGGGAGGGACAGTCCGCAATGAGCAGTTCTTC.

This clonotype has a handful of counts. V gene TRBV9 combines with J gene TRBJ2-7; D is ambiguous. Germline V gives CDR1 SGDLS, CDR2 YYNGEE. This CDR3 comprises 14 residues. V was clipped by 0 bases and J by 3 bases, with 10 bases between them. CDR3 sequence reads: CASSVASTGYEQYF. The CDR3 DNA sequence: TGTGCCAGCAGCGTAGCTTCGACGGGCTACGAGCAGTACTTC.

This sequence joins TRBV20-1 and TRBJ2-3; 13 bases agree with TRBD2. The germline V gene has CDR1 DFQATT and CDR2 SNEGSKA (reference sequence). The CDR3 spans 17 residues. Trimming took 6 bases from V and 2 from J; bases not matched to a gene: 11. The CDR3 loop is CSASTSGRAPITDTQYF. The CDR3 region has the DNA TGCAGTGCGAGTACTAGCGGGAGGGCCCCCATCACAGATACGCAGTATTTT.

This clonotype was seen more than once but under ten times. The chain combines TRBV7-2 with TRBJ1-1; TRBD1 might be the D (6 bases). V dropped 4 bases and J dropped 6 bases, with 9 bases sitting between them. Germline V CDR1 and CDR2: SGHTA, FQGNSA. The CDR3 is 12 residues long. As DNA, the CDR3 is TGTGCCAGCAGCTCGGACAGAGCTGAAGCTTTCTTT. This sequence encodes CASSSDRAEAFF.

V usage is TRBV3-1 and J usage is TRBJ2-7; D remains ambiguous. The ends were cut back, 2 bases at V and 4 bases at J, with 6 bases in the middle. Germline CDR1 and CDR2: LGHDT and YNNKEL (reference sequence). The length of the CDR3 is 12 residues. The DNA of the CDR3 is TGTGCCAGCAGCCAAATCGGTTACGAGCAGTACTTC. Protein product: CASSQIGYEQYF.

The CDR3 loop is CASSLEGTSGKGQTQYF. The CDR3 region has the DNA TGCGCCAGCAGCTTGGAAGGGACTAGCGGGAAGGGACAGACCCAGTACTTC. The chain links TRBV5-1 to TRBJ2-5; 13 nucleotides match TRBD2. The CDR3 runs 17 residues. Germline-derived CDR1 and CDR2 are SGHRS and YFSETQ. V gave up 0 bases and J gave up 6 bases; unmatched junction bases: 8.

As for this clonotype: Its ends do not fully match the called genes, so a read error is possible. This rearrangement joins TRBV29-1 to TRBJ2-7; a weak D match, TRBD1 (5 bases). The CDR3 extends over 13 amino acids. CDR1 is SQVTM, CDR2 ANQGSEA, per germline. In nucleotides, the CDR3 is TGCAGCGTAGAAGACAGTTTCTCCTACGAGCAGTACTTC. Residues: CSVEDSFSYEQYF.